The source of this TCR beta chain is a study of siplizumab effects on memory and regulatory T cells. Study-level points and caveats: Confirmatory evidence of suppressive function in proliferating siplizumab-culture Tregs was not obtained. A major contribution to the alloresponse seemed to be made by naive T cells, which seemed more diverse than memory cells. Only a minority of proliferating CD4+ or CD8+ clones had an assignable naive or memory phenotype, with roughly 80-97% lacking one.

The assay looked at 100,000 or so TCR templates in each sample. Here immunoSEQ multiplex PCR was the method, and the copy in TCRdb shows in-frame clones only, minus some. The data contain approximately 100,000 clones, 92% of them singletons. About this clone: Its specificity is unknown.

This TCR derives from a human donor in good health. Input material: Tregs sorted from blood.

CDR3 nucleotides: TGTGCCAGCAGTTCGGGACTTCGCTCCTACAATGAGCAGTTCTTC. Translation gives CASSSGLRSYNEQFF. The chain recombines TRBV6-5 with TRBJ2-1, with a weak D call TRBD2 (6 bases). V gave up 4 bases and J gave up 0 bases, with 10 bases separating them. Germline values: CDR1 MNHEY, CDR2 SVGAGI. The CDR3 is made up of 15 amino acids.